This T cell receptor beta chain stems from a study of T cell responses to AZD1222 COVID-19 vaccine. Study-wide results and limits: Females outnumbered males among donors, who were mostly white British; clonal diversity was possibly underestimated. In all cases, repertoires were sampled only after the peak T cell response.

The ends lost 5 bases at V and 4 bases at J; junction bases unmatched: 10. Germline V CDR1 and CDR2: LNHDA, SQIVND (reference sequence). There are 15 residues in the CDR3. Worth noting for this clone: The antigen is not known.

Assay: immunoSEQ multiplex PCR; the TCRdb copy retains only in-frame clones and omits some. The repertoire includes about 160,000 clones, over 75% of them detected once, and 4% to 5.5% sits in the top ten. The chain employs TRBV19 and TRBJ1-1; 7 bases align to TRBD1. Sequences were derived from peripheral blood, sampled 28 days after the second AZD1222 dose. This receptor was identified in an adult who received the AZD1222 COVID-19 vaccine. CDR3 DNA sequence: TGTGCCAGTAGTGTCAACCCCGGACAGGTCACTGAAGCTTTCTTT. Its translation is CASSVNPGQVTEAFF.